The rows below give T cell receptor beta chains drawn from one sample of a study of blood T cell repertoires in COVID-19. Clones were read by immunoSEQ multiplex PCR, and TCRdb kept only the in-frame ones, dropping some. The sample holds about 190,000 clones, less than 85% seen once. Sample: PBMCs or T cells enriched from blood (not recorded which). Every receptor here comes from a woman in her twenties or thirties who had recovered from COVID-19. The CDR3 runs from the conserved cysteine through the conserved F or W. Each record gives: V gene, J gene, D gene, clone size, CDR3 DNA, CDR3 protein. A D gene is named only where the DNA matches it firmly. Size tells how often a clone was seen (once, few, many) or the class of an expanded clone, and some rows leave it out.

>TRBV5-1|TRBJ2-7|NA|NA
TGCGCCAGCAGCTTGGCGTGGTCCTCCCTCGGGTACGAGCAGTACTTC
CASSLAWSSLGYEQYF
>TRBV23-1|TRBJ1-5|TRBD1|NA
TGCGCCAGCAGTCAATATATCCGGGACAGGGAGGTCGATAGCAATCAGCCCCAGCATTTT
CASSQYIRDREVDSNQPQHF
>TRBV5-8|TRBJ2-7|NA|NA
TGTGCCAGCAGCCCAAAGATTCGGCGGCCCGGAACCGAGCAGTACTTC
CASSPKIRRPGTEQYF
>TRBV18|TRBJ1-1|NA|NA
TGTGCCAGCTCACCAAGAGGGTTGGATGAAGCTTTCTTT
CASSPRGLDEAFF
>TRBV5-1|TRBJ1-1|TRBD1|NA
TGCGCCAGCGCAGGGGGCTGGGGCACTGAAGCTTTCTTT
CASAGGWGTEAFF
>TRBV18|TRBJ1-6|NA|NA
TGTGCCAGCTCACCGACAGGAGATAATTCACCCCTCCACTTT
CASSPTGDNSPLHF
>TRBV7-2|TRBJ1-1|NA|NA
TGTGCCAGCAGCCACATGAACACTGAAGCTTTCTTT
CASSHMNTEAFF
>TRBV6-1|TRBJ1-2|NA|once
TGTGCCAGCAGTGAAACAGGCCTTCTCTATGGCTACACCTTC
CASSETGLLYGYTF
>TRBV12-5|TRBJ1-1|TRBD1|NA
TGTGCTAGTGCCGGGACAGGGCGGAACACTGAAGCTTTCTTT
CASAGTGRNTEAFF
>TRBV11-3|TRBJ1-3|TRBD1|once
TGTGCCAGCAGCGCTGACAGGGGAGACACCATATATTTT
CASSADRGDTIYF
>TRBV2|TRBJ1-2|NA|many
TGTGCCAGCAGCCCTTCGCAGGCCTATGGCTACACCTTC
CASSPSQAYGYTF
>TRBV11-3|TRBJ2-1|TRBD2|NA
TGTGCCAGCAGCCCGGGACTAGCGGGGGAGGATGAGCAGTTCTTC
CASSPGLAGEDEQFF
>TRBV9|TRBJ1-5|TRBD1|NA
TGTGCCAGCAGTCGACAGGGGGGTGGCAATCAGCCCCAGCATTTT
CASSRQGGGNQPQHF
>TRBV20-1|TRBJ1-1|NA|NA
TGCAGTGCCCTCCCGGACACTGAAGCTTTCTTT
CSALPDTEAFF
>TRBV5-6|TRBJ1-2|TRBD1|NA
TGTGCCAGCAGCCTACAAGGGACAGGGAGCAATGGCTACACCTTC
CASSLQGTGSNGYTF
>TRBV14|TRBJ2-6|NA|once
TGTGCCAGCAGCCGTAATCGGGGGGCCAACGTCCTGACTTTC
CASSRNRGANVLTF
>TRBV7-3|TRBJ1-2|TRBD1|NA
TGTGCCAATACAGGGGATTTCTATGGCTACACCTTC
CANTGDFYGYTF
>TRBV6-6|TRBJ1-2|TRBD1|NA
TGTGCCAGCAGTCTCCGGGACAGGAACTATGGCTACACCTTC
CASSLRDRNYGYTF
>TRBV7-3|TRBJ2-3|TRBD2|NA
TGTGCCAGCAGCTTAGCGGGAGGGAGCACAGATACGCAGTATTTT
CASSLAGGSTDTQYF
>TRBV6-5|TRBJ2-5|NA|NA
TGTGCCAGCAGTTCGCTAGCGTCCGAGACCCAGTACTTC
CASSSLASETQYF
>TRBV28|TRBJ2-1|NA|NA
TGTGCCAGCAGTTTATGGTCTCCAAAGGGGCCTTCCTACAATGAGCAGTTCTTC
CASSLWSPKGPSYNEQFF
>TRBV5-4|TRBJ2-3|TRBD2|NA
TGTGCCAGCAGCTTGAGGCTAGCGGGGGGCCCAGATACGCAGTATTTT
CASSLRLAGGPDTQYF
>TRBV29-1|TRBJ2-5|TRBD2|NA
TGCAGCGTTGCCTTCGGGGGGGCCCGAGAGACCCAGTACTTC
CSVAFGGARETQYF
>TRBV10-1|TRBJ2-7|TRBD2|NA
TGCGCCAGCAGTGAGTCCGGACTAGCGAGTTACGAGCAGTACTTC
CASSESGLASYEQYF